This TCR beta chain was captured in a study of CD8 T cells in ankylosing spondylitis (dated by TCRdb to about 2017). Describing the broader study: The study set out to find disease-linked TCR variants by profiling T cell receptor beta repertoires in ankylosing spondylitis patients and healthy donors. Samples of peripheral blood were taken, and for ankylosing spondylitis patients, synovial fluid was collected as well. The whole study cohort included 108 healthy donors and around 24 ankylosing spondylitis patients.

The reads were generated on an Illumina HiSeq 2500. Quantitative 5'-RACE with molecular barcodes was the method used to prepare the TCR beta libraries. Per the source publication's procedure: Disease-linked TCR variants were identified with a new computational method built on a probabilistic model of VDJ rearrangement. TCRdb ran its own pipeline on the public reads, namely fastp trimming at Q25 and MiXCR clone calling, and kept in-frame beta chains. Each CDR3 protein gets just one entry, which takes the most common genes and DNA from the rows behind it. The V and J calls come from TCRdb's annotation, not from the publication. Counted in this sample were roughly 220,000 distinct CDR3 sequences; approximately 16% of them appeared once. The top ten hold about 42% of the sample. V loses 3 bases of germline sequence and J loses 6 bases, and the interval between the two ends is 15 bases. The germline V gene (reference sequence) specifies SEHNR as CDR1 and FQNEAQ as CDR2. The CDR3 goes from the cysteine to the phenylalanine over 14 residues. The only DNA kept is the CDR3, 42 bases in frame from the first base.

This clonotype was seen a handful of times. The antigen this receptor binds is unknown. There are no base qualities to consult, and no much larger clone falls within one base. Overall results and qualifications from the work: Blood from ankylosing spondylitis patients appeared to be characterized by a TCR beta motif made up of under ten highly homologous amino acid variants. Significant enrichment of the disease-linked clones was reported in matched synovial fluid samples from ankylosing spondylitis patients. Some motif variants were previously reported in synovial fluid and blood of reactive arthritis patients, suggesting common disease-initiation mechanisms. A CD8+ phenotype was shown by the disease-linked clones, which were found at relatively low frequencies in peripheral blood.

The chain is encoded by TRBV7-9 joined to TRBJ2-7, and perhaps TRBD2 as D gene, on 5 matching bases. This receptor was obtained from a male donor with ankylosing spondylitis. Sequenced input: blood, either unsorted or a sorted T cell fraction (not recorded which). The CDR3 amino acid sequence is: CASSLGPPGVEQYF. DNA sequence: TGTGCCAGCAGCTTGGGTCCCCCCGGGGTCGAGCAGTACTTC.